The 31 T cell receptor beta chains listed next were all sequenced from one sample in a study of shared clonotypes between healthy human individuals. Generated by immunoSEQ multiplex PCR, the TCRdb table keeps only in-frame clones and is missing some. Of about 1.5 million clones in the sample, more than 95% were seen once. Sequences were obtained from naive CD4+ T cells sorted from blood. The sample's subset: CD45RA+ positively selected. The source is a man aged 25 to 40 in good health.

The V gene is TRBV10-3, the J gene TRBJ1-2, with D perhaps TRBD1 (6 bases). CDR1 is ENHRY, CDR2 SYGVKD, per germline. V was cut by 7 bases and J by 4 bases, with 13 bases left in between. The CDR3 is made up of 13 amino acids. The CDR3 DNA sequence: TGTGCCATCAATTCAGGGGACTCCTATGGCTACACCTTC. Translation gives CAINSGDSYGYTF.

The chain has TRBV4-2 and TRBJ2-2; tentatively, D is TRBD1 (5 bases). Germline V lookup: CDR1 LGHNA, CDR2 YNFKEQ. Trimming removed 1 base from V and 3 bases from J, with 12 bases in between. The length of the CDR3 is 16 residues. CDR3 in DNA: TGTGCCAGCAGCCAAGGCCAAGGGGCGGACACCGGGGAGCTGTTTTTT. It translates to CASSQGQGADTGELFF.

This sequence joins TRBV30 and TRBJ2-7, with D perhaps TRBD1 or TRBD2 (5 bases each). This CDR3 has 13 residues. Per germline, CDR1 GTSNPN and CDR2 SVGIG (reference sequence). The V and J ends lost 0 bases and 3 bases respectively, with 9 bases between them. This CDR3 reads CAWSVGTSYEQYF. In DNA, the CDR3 is TGTGCCTGGAGTGTTGGGACCAGCTACGAGCAGTACTTC.

This chain connects TRBV19 to TRBJ1-1; D remains ambiguous. Trimming removed 1 base from V and 6 bases from J, with 9 bases in between. The CDR3 extends over 13 amino acids. Germline V gives CDR1 LNHDA, CDR2 SQIVND (reference sequence). CDR3 coding DNA: TGTGCCAGTAGTATAGGCCCCTACTCTGAAGCTTTCTTT. Translated: CASSIGPYSEAFF.

V and J are TRBV7-2 and TRBJ1-5, with D possibly being TRBD1 (5 bases). Between the trimmed V and J ends, which lost 0 bases and 4 bases, there was a span of 10 bases. The CDR3 extends over 15 amino acids. Per the germline V gene, CDR1 is SGHTA and CDR2 is FQGNSA. The CDR3 nucleotides are TGTGCCAGCAGCTTAGCCGGGACTACAAATCAGCCCCAGCATTTT. This codes for CASSLAGTTNQPQHF. Complete variable domain (other parts from reference TRBV7-2 and TRBJ1-5): GAGVSQSPSNKVTEKGKDVELRCDPISGHTALYWYRQSLGQGLEFLIYFQGNSAPDKSGLPSDRFSAERTGGSVSTLTIQRTQQEDSAVYLCASSLAGTTNQPQHFGDGTRLSIL.

The chain is built from TRBV5-4 and TRBJ2-1, with 8 nucleotides matching TRBD1. The CDR3 contains 14 residues. Germline CDR1 is SGHNT and CDR2 is YYREEE (reference sequence). The V segment lost 4 bases and the J segment 8 bases; nucleotides outside the gene matches: 8. The CDR3 coding sequence is TGTGCCAGCAGCGGGGACAGGAAGATCCATGAGCAGTTCTTC. Translation gives CASSGDRKIHEQFF.

This chain uses TRBV20-1 with TRBJ2-1; D may be TRBD1 or TRBD2 (5 bases each). Trimming cost V 3 bases and J 12 bases, with 9 bases left between them. The CDR3 is 10 amino acids. Germline lookup yields CDR1 DFQATT and CDR2 SNEGSKA (reference sequence). CDR3 bases: TGCAGTGCTAGCACGGGGCGGCAGTTCTTC. This encodes CSASTGRQFF.

The chain recombines TRBV28 with TRBJ2-7; D gene unclear. The CDR3 extends over 13 amino acids. The V gene's germline CDR1 is MDHEN and CDR2 SYDVKM. V lost 3 bases, J lost 1 base, and 7 bases lay in between. The CDR3 loop reads CASSFARSYEQYF. The CDR3 nucleotides are TGTGCCAGCAGTTTTGCCCGATCCTACGAGCAGTACTTC.

The chain carries TRBV10-1 and TRBJ2-2; 15 bases are shared with TRBD2. The CDR3 spans 20 residues. Germline V gene sequence: CDR1 WNHNN, CDR2 SYGVQD (reference sequence). With 3 bases clipped from V and 4 bases from J, the junction kept 12 bases outside the gene matches. The CDR3 loop is CASSEWGTPGLAGGTGELFF. The CDR3 DNA reads TGCGCCAGCAGTGAATGGGGCACGCCGGGACTAGCGGGAGGCACCGGGGAGCTGTTTTTT.

This clone was detected only once. The CDR3 sequence is CASSAKDRGGTEAFF. The CDR3 DNA reads as TGTGCCAGCAGCGCTAAAGACAGGGGGGGCACTGAAGCTTTCTTT. The chain couples TRBV5-4 to TRBJ1-1; 9 nucleotides match TRBD1. The CDR3 spans 15 residues. The V gene end was trimmed by 4 bases and the J gene end by 4 bases; junction bases not matched to a gene: 8. Germline V gene lookup returns CDR1 SGHNT and CDR2 YYREEE (reference sequence).

The rearrangement joins TRBV28 to TRBJ2-3, with D perhaps TRBD2 (5 bases). V was clipped by 4 bases and J by 7 bases, with 9 bases between them. Germline V gene data show CDR1 as MDHEN and CDR2 as SYDVKM. CDR3 size: 12 residues. The CDR3 spells CASSWRRNTQYF. CDR3 nucleotide sequence: TGTGCCAGCAGTTGGAGGAGAAATACGCAGTATTTT.

The chain employs TRBV5-5 and TRBJ2-5, with 9 bases that match TRBD1. There are 16 residues in the CDR3. Unmatched junction bases numbered 10, after V lost 5 bases and J lost 2 bases. CDR1 SGHKS and CDR2 YYEKEE come from the germline V gene (reference sequence). CDR3 sequence reads: CASRFGTGNLQETQYF. CDR3 bases: TGTGCCAGCAGATTCGGGACAGGGAATTTACAAGAGACCCAGTACTTC.

This rearrangement joins TRBV5-1 to TRBJ1-3; 7 bases are shared with TRBD1. V was clipped by 3 bases and J by 0 bases; unmatched bases: 9. From germline, CDR1 is SGHRS and CDR2 YFSETQ. The CDR3 is 17 residues long. DNA of the CDR3: TGCGCCAGCAGCTACACAGGGGTTGCCTTCTCTGGAAACACCATATATTTT. Its translation is CASSYTGVAFSGNTIYF. The variable domain in full, with the rest retrieved from reference TRBV5-1 and TRBJ1-3, is KAGVTQTPRYLIKTRGQQVTLSCSPISGHRSVSWYQQTPGQGLQFLFEYFSETQRNKGNFPGRFSGRQFSNSRSEMNVSTLELGDSALYLCASSYTGVAFSGNTIYFGEGSWLTVV.

V and J are TRBV14 and TRBJ2-1; TRBD2 agrees at 8 bases. CDR3 size: 16 residues. V lost 0 bases to trimming and J lost 2 bases; unmatched junction nucleotides: 3. CDR1 and CDR2 from the germline V gene are SGHDN and FVKESK. The CDR3 DNA follows: TGTGCCAGCAGCCAAGAAACCGGGAGGGCCTACAATGAGCAGTTCTTC. This sequence encodes CASSQETGRAYNEQFF.

The table lists this clone with a count of one. The genes are TRBV18 and TRBJ2-1, with 8 bases lining up with TRBD2. The CDR3 loop spans 15 amino acids. CDR1 KGHSH and CDR2 LQKENI come from the germline V gene. V gave up 2 bases and J gave up 5 bases; unmatched junction bases: 5. The CDR3 here is CASSPVSGNDNEQFF. The CDR3 DNA sequence: TGTGCCAGCTCACCAGTTAGCGGGAACGACAATGAGCAGTTCTTC. The full variable domain, in which reference TRBV18 and TRBJ2-1 provide the parts outside the CDR3, is NAGVMQNPRHLVRRRGQEARLRCSPMKGHSHVYWYRQLPEEGLKFMVYLQKENIIDESGMPKERFSAEFPKEGPSILRIQQVVRGDSAAYFCASSPVSGNDNEQFFGPGTRLTVL.

This chain uses TRBV6-4 with TRBJ2-2, with 7 bases that match TRBD1. From germline, CDR1 is MRHNA and CDR2 SNTAGT. With 3 bases clipped from V and 4 bases from J, the junction kept 5 bases outside the gene matches. The CDR3 loop spans 15 amino acids. CDR3 DNA sequence: TGTGCCAGCAGTGAGGTACAGGGGAGCACCGGGGAGCTGTTTTTT. Its protein product is CASSEVQGSTGELFF.

The genes are TRBV15 and TRBJ1-2; perhaps TRBD1 as D (6 bases). The V and J ends lost 0 bases and 8 bases respectively, with 13 bases between them. This CDR3 is built from 14 residues. The V gene's germline CDR1 is LNHNV and CDR2 YYDKDF (reference sequence). The CDR3 DNA reads as TGTGCCACCAGCAGAGATCCTCAGGGGACCGGCTACACCTTC. This sequence encodes CATSRDPQGTGYTF. The complete variable domain, with remaining parts taken from reference TRBV15 and TRBJ1-2, reads DAMVIQNPRYQVTQFGKPVTLSCSQTLNHNVMYWYQQKSSQAPKLLFHYYDKDFNNEADTPDNFQSRRPNTSFCFLDIRSPGLGDTAMYLCATSRDPQGTGYTFGSGTRLTVV.

The V and J genes are TRBV6-5 and TRBJ2-7; 7 bases line up with TRBD1. CDR1 and CDR2 (germline): MNHEY, SVGAGI. Unmatched junction bases numbered 10, after V lost 2 bases and J lost 12 bases. The CDR3 spans 13 residues. The DNA for the CDR3 is TGTGCCAGCAGTTACACCAGGGACAGCCCGCGGTACTTC. It translates to CASSYTRDSPRYF.

The chain employs TRBV27 and TRBJ2-7; weak D call: TRBD1 (5 bases). Trimming shortened V by 4 bases and J by 2 bases, and 12 bases separated the two germline ends. CDR3 length: 14 residues. Germline-derived CDR1 and CDR2 are MNHEY and SMNVEV (reference sequence). The CDR3 loop reads CASSSHIGAYEQYF. CDR3 nucleotides: TGTGCCAGCAGTTCTCACATAGGGGCCTACGAGCAGTACTTC.

This chain links TRBV20-1 with TRBJ2-5; D is uncertain. V was cut by 3 bases and J by 3 bases, with 5 bases left in between. Germline CDR1 DFQATT, CDR2 SNEGSKA (reference sequence). This CDR3 spans 11 amino acids. The chain's CDR3 is CSASKEETQYF. The CDR3 DNA reads as TGCAGTGCTAGTAAGGAAGAGACCCAGTACTTC.

This chain links TRBV7-9 with TRBJ1-2; 8 positions match TRBD1. V shed 5 bases, J shed 1 base, and the junction held 3 bases outside the gene matches. CDR1 SEHNR and CDR2 FQNEAQ come from the germline V gene (reference sequence). The CDR3 spans 14 residues. This CDR3 is CASSGTGVNYGYTF. DNA for the CDR3: TGTGCCAGCAGCGGGACAGGAGTTAACTATGGCTACACCTTC.

This chain uses TRBV11-2 with TRBJ1-1; TRBD1 matches at 9 bases. V lost 7 bases, J lost 5 bases, and 14 bases stayed unmatched. Germline assignment: CDR1 SGHAT and CDR2 FQNNGV. This CDR3 has 16 residues. CDR3 residues: CASTIRPGGTGTEAFF. Written as DNA, the CDR3 is TGTGCCAGCACCATTAGACCCGGAGGGACAGGGACTGAAGCTTTCTTT. Complete variable domain (other parts from reference TRBV11-2 and TRBJ1-1): EAGVAQSPRYKIIEKRQSVAFWCNPISGHATLYWYQQILGQGPKLLIQFQNNGVVDDSQLPKDRFSAERLKGVDSTLKIQPAKLEDSAVYLCASTIRPGGTGTEAFFGQGTRLTVV.

This clone showed up just a few times. The gene calls are TRBV6-5 and TRBJ2-7; no definite D call. V was trimmed by 8 bases and J by 0 bases, leaving 17 bases between them. The CDR3 totals 15 residues. CDR1 and CDR2 from the germline V gene are MNHEY and SVGAGI. The CDR3 sequence is CASSDSWHPSYEQYF. In nucleotides, the CDR3 is TGTGCCAGCTCCGACTCCTGGCACCCCTCCTACGAGCAGTACTTC.

The chain couples TRBV5-1 to TRBJ1-1, with unresolved D. Germline CDR1 and CDR2: SGHRS and YFSETQ. V was pared by 0 bases and J by 3 bases, with 6 bases between. CDR3 length: 13 residues. The CDR3 here is CASSLVPDTEAFF. The CDR3 DNA reads TGCGCCAGCAGCTTGGTGCCAGACACTGAAGCTTTCTTT.

V gene TRBV6-4 combines with J gene TRBJ2-3, with D uncertain. Trimming left V 8 bases short and J 3 bases short, with 12 bases between. Germline V lookup: CDR1 MRHNA, CDR2 SNTAGT. CDR3 size: 13 residues. This CDR3 reads CASRAPITDTQYF. DNA of the CDR3: TGTGCCAGCCGGGCCCCCATAACAGATACGCAGTATTTT.

To note about this clone: The identical CDR3 is also encoded by other nucleotide sequences in the sample. This chain joins TRBV28 and TRBJ1-1; D unclear. Deletions cut 2 bases from V and 1 base from J, with 8 bases between. Germline CDR1 MDHEN, CDR2 SYDVKM. The CDR3 length is 14 residues. The CDR3 protein is CASSLSGTNTEAFF. The CDR3 nucleotides are TGTGCCAGCAGTTTAAGTGGTACGAACACTGAAGCTTTCTTT. Based on the CDR3 plus reference TRBV28 and TRBJ1-1, the full variable domain is DVKVTQSSRYLVKRTGEKVFLECVQDMDHENMFWYRQDPGLGLRLIYFSYDVKMKEKGDIPEGYSVSREKKERFSLILESASTNQTSMYLCASSLSGTNTEAFFGQGTRLTVV.

V and J are TRBV6-1 and TRBJ1-2, with unresolved D. Looked up from germline, CDR1 is MNHNS and CDR2 is SASEGT. This CDR3 is 14 amino acids long. V shed 2 bases and J shed 4 bases, with 11 bases lying between them. CDR3 protein: CASSESWVSYGYTF. CDR3 DNA sequence: TGTGCCAGCAGTGAATCATGGGTTTCCTATGGCTACACCTTC.

As regards this clone: Different DNA sequences within this sample yield the same CDR3. The gene calls are TRBV6-1 and TRBJ1-1; tentatively, D is TRBD1 (6 bases). The CDR3 length is 13 residues. CDR1 and CDR2 (germline): MNHNS, SASEGT. Trimming pared 3 bases from V and 7 bases from J, leaving 12 bases between. This CDR3 reads CASSEVGRGEAFF. CDR3 nucleotides: TGTGCCAGCAGTGAGGTGGGCAGGGGTGAAGCTTTCTTT.

This chain links TRBV5-1 with TRBJ2-1; 11 bases agree with TRBD2. The CDR3 spans 16 residues. Germline V gene sequence: CDR1 SGHRS, CDR2 YFSETQ. After removal of 4 bases from V and 1 base from J, the junction contained 4 bases not matched to a gene. The CDR3 DNA is TGCGCCAGCAGCGGCGGGACTAGCGGTTCCTACAATGAGCAGTTCTTC. Encoded protein: CASSGGTSGSYNEQFF.

This clone has just one count. The chain recombines TRBV7-9 with TRBJ2-1; the match to TRBD1 covers 7 bases. Losses at the gene ends were 5 bases for V and 8 bases for J; bases not matched to a gene: 9. The germline CDR1 and CDR2 sequences are SEHNR and FQNEAQ (reference sequence). The CDR3 length is 14 residues. In nucleotides, the CDR3 is TGTGCCAGCAGCGTTTCCCAGGGGGTCGATGAGCAGTTCTTC. It is translated as CASSVSQGVDEQFF.

This clone is a singleton in its sample. The chain has TRBV10-2 and TRBJ2-3, with D uncertain. The germline CDR1 and CDR2 sequences are WSHSY and SAAADI. V gave up 3 bases and J gave up 2 bases, with 12 bases separating them. The CDR3 loop spans 15 amino acids. The CDR3 loop is CASSENMRNTDTQYF. In DNA, the CDR3 is TGCGCCAGCAGTGAAAACATGCGTAACACAGATACGCAGTATTTT.